A single sample is the source of the 30 T cell receptor beta chains below, sequenced in a study of sequential checkpoint blockade in melanoma. Profiled with immunoSEQ multiplex PCR; TCRdb holds only in-frame clones, not every one. The table includes 6,000 or so clones, 21% detected once. The treatment denotes: randomized to nivolumab then ipilimumab (arm A) or the reverse (arm B). This specimen was tumor tissue (inferred from file names), taken from a patient given nivolumab and ipilimumab in sequence. The origin of the receptors is a human donor with melanoma.

This clone was observed at least ten times. The gene calls are TRBV11-3 and TRBJ2-2, with D possibly TRBD2 on 5 matching bases. Trimming took 4 bases from V and 0 from J, leaving 9 bases between them. The CDR3 sequence is 15 residues long. The germline gives CDR1 SGHNT, CDR2 YENEEA. The CDR3 region is CASSSGLSNTGELFF. The CDR3 DNA reads TGTGCCAGCAGCTCGGGGTTATCGAACACCGGGGAGCTGTTTTTT.

This chain joins TRBV12-5 and TRBJ2-2; D perhaps matches TRBD2 (5 bases). Per germline, CDR1 LGHNT and CDR2 FRNRAP. V was trimmed by 6 bases and J by 6 bases, leaving 11 bases between them. The CDR3 is made up of 13 amino acids. The CDR3 bases are TGTGCTAGTGGCTCCTCGGGGTCCGGGGAGCTGTTTTTT. It codes for CASGSSGSGELFF.

The V gene is TRBV12-5, the J gene TRBJ2-1, with 8 bases that match TRBD2. This CDR3 contains 14 residues. Germline V CDR1 and CDR2: LGHNT, FRNRAP. The CDR3 DNA follows: TGTGCCAGCAACCAAGCGGGAGCGTACAATGAGCAGTTCTTC. It specifies CASNQAGAYNEQFF.

The chain uses TRBV19 and TRBJ1-2, with D possibly matching TRBD1 (5 bases). Trimming shortened V by 3 bases and J by 8 bases, and 13 bases separated the two germline ends. CDR3 size: 13 residues. Looked up from germline, CDR1 is LNHDA and CDR2 is SQIVND (reference sequence). This chain's CDR3 is CASSITGYRGYTF. For the CDR3, the DNA is TGTGCCAGTAGTATCACAGGATATCGCGGCTACACCTTC.

This sequence joins TRBV29-1 and TRBJ2-7; no definite D call. V was pared by 0 bases and J by 0 bases, with 6 bases between. Germline V lookup: CDR1 SQVTM, CDR2 ANQGSEA. The CDR3 has 13 amino acids. The CDR3 region has the DNA TGCAGCGTTGAAGACCCCCGCTCCTACGAGCAGTACTTC. It is translated as CSVEDPRSYEQYF.

This clone is medium-sized (0.01 to 0.1%) by share. The chain is built from TRBV9 and TRBJ2-7; 7 nucleotides agree with TRBD2. The CDR3 is 16 amino acids. The germline V gene encodes CDR1 SGDLS and CDR2 YYNGEE. V lost 0 bases, J lost 2 bases, and 8 bases stayed unmatched. The CDR3 DNA reads as TGTGCCAGCAGCGTAGGTGGCGGGAGTAGCGCCTACGAGCAGTACTTC. Protein: CASSVGGGSSAYEQYF.

In this sample, this clone is medium-sized. The chain carries TRBV11-3 and TRBJ2-3; 8 positions agree with TRBD2. The ends lost 2 bases at V and 3 bases at J; junction bases unmatched: 4. Germline loops: CDR1 SGHNT, CDR2 YENEEA. The CDR3 consists of 15 residues. CDR3 loop: CASSLRLALTDTQYF. CDR3 DNA sequence: TGTGCCAGCAGCTTACGACTAGCGCTTACAGATACGCAGTATTTT. The variable domain in full, with the rest retrieved from reference TRBV11-3 and TRBJ2-3, is EAGVVQSPRYKIIEKKQPVAFWCNPISGHNTLYWYLQNLGQGPELLIRYENEEAVDDSQLPKDRFSAERLKGVDSTLKIQPAELGDSAVYLCASSLRLALTDTQYFGPGTRLTVL.

This clone was picked up many times. This chain joins TRBV6-8 and TRBJ2-7; 7 bases fit TRBD1. The germline V gene has CDR1 MNHGY and CDR2 SAAAGT. V lost 4 bases, J lost 6 bases, and 12 bases stayed unmatched. The CDR3 spans 15 residues. CDR3 protein: CASSSSGTVKIEQYF. CDR3 coding DNA: TGTGCCAGCAGTTCTTCCGGGACAGTCAAAATCGAGCAGTACTTC.

There are many counts of this clone. The chain combines TRBV11-3 with TRBJ1-2; D is perhaps TRBD1 (6 bases). Per the germline V gene, CDR1 is SGHNT and CDR2 is YENEEA. The V end lost 3 bases, the J end lost 5 bases, and 16 bases lay between the germline ends. CDR3 size: 15 residues. CDR3 in amino acids: CASSLGRAGAYGYTF. The CDR3 region has the DNA TGTGCCAGCAGCTTGGGGAGGGCAGGGGCGTATGGCTACACCTTC.

The rearrangement uses TRBV11-3 and TRBJ2-3, with D possibly being TRBD1 (6 bases). Germline loops: CDR1 SGHNT, CDR2 YENEEA. The CDR3 has 16 amino acids. V was clipped by 7 bases and J by 4 bases, with 21 bases between them. As DNA, the CDR3 is TGTGCCAGCACCGACGTACGGGGACAAGGACCAGATACGCAGTATTTT. It is translated as CASTDVRGQGPDTQYF. Based on the CDR3 plus reference TRBV11-3 and TRBJ2-3, the full variable domain is EAGVVQSPRYKIIEKKQPVAFWCNPISGHNTLYWYLQNLGQGPELLIRYENEEAVDDSQLPKDRFSAERLKGVDSTLKIQPAELGDSAVYLCASTDVRGQGPDTQYFGPGTRLTVL.

Here the CDR3 DNA reads TGTGCCAGCAGCTTAGGGGGTGCCGGAGGAGAGCAGTTCTTC. Residues: CASSLGGAGGEQFF. The chain links TRBV11-3 to TRBJ2-1; tentative D call: TRBD2 (5 bases). The CDR3 has 14 amino acids. V lost 1 base to trimming and J lost 10 bases, with 14 bases between them. Germline V gives CDR1 SGHNT, CDR2 YENEEA.

This chain links TRBV5-1 with TRBJ2-2; 8 nucleotides match TRBD1. CDR1 is SGHRS and CDR2 is YFSETQ in the germline V gene. J gave up 4 bases and V 2 bases, and 1 base lay outside the gene matches. The CDR3 spans 14 residues. CDR3 sequence reads: CASSFGQGTGELFF. The CDR3 coding sequence is TGCGCCAGCAGCTTTGGACAGGGCACCGGGGAGCTGTTTTTT.

The chain recombines TRBV29-1 with TRBJ2-3, with D perhaps matching TRBD2 (6 bases). The V gene's germline CDR1 is SQVTM and CDR2 ANQGSEA. CDR3 length equals 12 residues. V was trimmed by 4 bases and J by 5 bases, leaving 10 bases between them. The CDR3 coding sequence is TGCAGCGTTGCCCAAGCGGGAGATACGCAGTATTTT. Residues: CSVAQAGDTQYF.

V gene TRBV11-3 combines with J gene TRBJ2-3; TRBD2 matches 7 bases. The V gene's germline CDR1 is SGHNT and CDR2 YENEEA. This CDR3 is 16 amino acids long. Losses at the gene ends were 1 base for V and 0 bases for J; bases not matched to a gene: 4. CDR3: CASSLVGLLSTDTQYF. Here the CDR3 DNA reads TGTGCCAGCAGCTTAGTGGGACTACTCAGCACAGATACGCAGTATTTT.

The chain is built from TRBV10-2 and TRBJ2-1, with TRBD2 matching 11 bases. The CDR3 is 14 amino acids. The V gene's germline CDR1 is WSHSY and CDR2 SAAADI. Unmatched junction bases numbered 6, after V lost 6 bases and J lost 8 bases. The CDR3: CASRRLAGRDEQFF. The CDR3 region has the DNA TGCGCCAGCAGAAGACTAGCGGGAAGGGATGAGCAGTTCTTC.

The J gene is TRBJ2-5, the V gene TRBV9; TRBD2 matches 8 bases. The V segment lost 7 bases and the J segment 5 bases; nucleotides outside the gene matches: 7. CDR3 size: 13 residues. Germline V gene sequence: CDR1 SGDLS, CDR2 YYNGEE. CDR3 residues: CASEREWGETQYF. The CDR3 region has the DNA TGTGCCAGCGAGCGGGAGTGGGGGGAGACCCAGTACTTC.

The chain employs TRBV19 and TRBJ2-6; TRBD1 might be the D (6 bases). V shed 7 bases and J shed 2 bases, with 12 bases lying between them. CDR1 and CDR2 from the germline V gene are LNHDA and SQIVND (reference sequence). The CDR3 length is 15 residues. CDR3 region: CASTTTGTGANVLTF. The CDR3 nucleotides are TGTGCCAGTACCACTACAGGGACTGGGGCCAACGTCCTGACTTTC.

This chain joins TRBV6-8 and TRBJ2-2; D may correspond to TRBD1 or TRBD2 (5 bases each). The CDR3 consists of 15 residues. Germline V gene data show CDR1 as MNHGY and CDR2 as SAAAGT. V was clipped by 10 bases and J by 5 bases, with 20 bases between them. In DNA form, the CDR3 reads TGTGCCATCAATGACGGAGGAGGACAAACCGGGGAGCTGTTTTTT. This sequence encodes CAINDGGGQTGELFF.

The chain links TRBV30 to TRBJ1-1; possibly TRBD1 for D (6 bases). From germline, CDR1 is GTSNPN and CDR2 SVGIG (reference sequence). The length of the CDR3 is 15 residues. Trimming left V 5 bases short and J 1 base short, with 17 bases between. CDR3 loop: CAWLSPGTTNTEAFF. For the CDR3, the DNA is TGTGCCTGGCTTTCCCCCGGGACAACGAACACTGAAGCTTTCTTT.

This clone ranks as medium-sized. This chain connects TRBV11-3 to TRBJ1-2; TRBD1 agrees at 12 bases. CDR3 length equals 16 residues. Germline values: CDR1 SGHNT, CDR2 YENEEA. After removal of 4 bases from V and 6 bases from J, the junction contained 9 bases not matched to a gene. CDR3 residues: CASSSPRDRGLNGYTF. Written as DNA, the CDR3 is TGTGCCAGCAGCTCACCAAGGGACAGGGGGCTGAATGGCTACACCTTC.

This clone is categorized as medium-sized. V and J are TRBV11-3 and TRBJ2-2, with 7 bases matching TRBD1. The germline V gene has CDR1 SGHNT and CDR2 YENEEA. The CDR3 covers 18 residues. V was pared by 3 bases and J by 0 bases, with 10 bases of the junction left unmatched. DNA of the CDR3: TGTGCCAGCAGCTTGCGGGTGGGGCAGGGGGCGAACACCGGGGAGCTGTTTTTT. Its protein product is CASSLRVGQGANTGELFF. The full variable domain, its missing parts supplied by reference TRBV11-3 and TRBJ2-2, is EAGVVQSPRYKIIEKKQPVAFWCNPISGHNTLYWYLQNLGQGPELLIRYENEEAVDDSQLPKDRFSAERLKGVDSTLKIQPAELGDSAVYLCASSLRVGQGANTGELFFGEGSRLTVL.

This clone was picked up many times. The rearrangement joins TRBV6-8 to TRBJ1-2; maybe TRBD1 (6 bases). CDR3 length: 15 residues. Germline assignment: CDR1 MNHGY and CDR2 SAAAGT. Trimming took 5 bases from V and 0 from J, leaving 13 bases between them. The CDR3 loop reads CASSTTRQANYGYTF. DNA of the CDR3: TGTGCCAGCAGTACTACTCGACAGGCTAACTATGGCTACACCTTC.

In this sample, this clone turned up a few times. The chain has TRBV6-8 and TRBJ1-1, with no clear D. The V gene lost 0 bases and the J gene lost 7 bases, with 9 bases spanning the gap. Looked up from germline, CDR1 is MNHGY and CDR2 is SAAAGT. The CDR3 spans 13 residues. The DNA for the CDR3 is TGTGCCAGCAGTTACTCGCCAGTTATTGAAGCTTTCTTT. It yields the protein CASSYSPVIEAFF.

The chain uses TRBV10-2 and TRBJ2-7; D is undetermined. Trimming cost V 8 bases and J 5 bases, with 13 bases left between them. The CDR3 covers 12 residues. Germline CDR1 is WSHSY and CDR2 is SAAADI. CDR3 nucleotide sequence: TGCGCCAGCTCCCCAGGCCGAAACGAGCAGTACTTC. Protein sequence: CASSPGRNEQYF.

In its sample, this clone was seen a few times. The chain recombines TRBV9 with TRBJ2-3; 8 bases are shared with TRBD2. The CDR3 totals 12 residues. CDR1 and CDR2 (germline): SGDLS, YYNGEE. CDR3 nucleotides: TGTGCTATACGAGCGGGAGAGGGTACGCAGTATTTT. Amino acid sequence: CAIRAGEGTQYF.

The genes are TRBV29-1 and TRBJ2-1, with 12 bases aligning to TRBD2. Germline CDR1 reads SQVTM; CDR2 reads ANQGSEA. With 4 bases clipped from V and 7 bases from J, the junction kept 14 bases outside the gene matches. The CDR3 loop spans 17 amino acids. The CDR3 here is CSVVGLAGGHGENEQFF. In nucleotides, the CDR3 is TGCAGCGTTGTGGGGCTAGCGGGAGGGCACGGGGAAAATGAGCAGTTCTTC.

The chain combines TRBV1 with TRBJ2-7; TRBD1, as called in the table, went unchecked against the DNA. TRBV1 is an annotated pseudogene. This CDR3 has 15 amino acids. The CDR3 nucleotides read TGCGCCAGCAGCCAAGGAGGCCCAGGGCCCTACGAGCAGTACTTC. Translated: CASSQGGPGPYEQYF.

This clone was recorded a few times. V and J are TRBV28 and TRBJ2-2; D unresolved. Trimming took 5 bases from V and 5 from J, leaving 9 bases between them. There are 13 residues in the CDR3. Germline CDR1 is MDHEN and CDR2 is SYDVKM. CDR3: CASSPQLTGELFF. The CDR3 DNA is TGTGCCAGCAGTCCCCAGTTAACCGGGGAGCTGTTTTTT.

This clone occurred many times. This chain links TRBV11-3 with TRBJ2-3, with 12 bases fitting TRBD2. Germline assignment: CDR1 SGHNT and CDR2 YENEEA. J gave up 2 bases and V 5 bases, and 5 bases lay outside the gene matches. The CDR3 covers 16 residues. CDR3 protein: CASSPRLAGVTDTQYF. For the CDR3, the DNA is TGTGCCAGCAGCCCTAGACTAGCGGGAGTCACAGATACGCAGTATTTT.

There are a few counts of this clone. The chain employs TRBV6-8 and TRBJ2-6, with D unclear. V lost 0 bases and J lost 4, with 16 bases in between. This CDR3 spans 18 amino acids. The germline gives CDR1 MNHGY, CDR2 SAAAGT. CDR3 in amino acids: CASSYSSFTAAGANVLTF. CDR3 nucleotides: TGTGCCAGCAGTTACTCGTCCTTTACAGCAGCGGGGGCCAACGTCCTGACTTTC.